This T cell receptor beta chain came from a study of response to subunit inactivated influenza vaccine. This clonotype was counted a few times. Trimming pared 4 bases from V and 1 base from J, leaving 12 bases between. Germline V gene data show CDR1 as PRHDT and CDR2 as FYEKMQ (reference sequence). This CDR3 comprises 15 residues. Each CDR3 protein is one row after TCRdb ran MiXCR on the RT-PCR reads. The table has around 650,000 distinct CDR3 sequences, around 16% seen once. The chain links TRBV13 to TRBJ2-3; the D is unclear. The specimen was PBMCs from blood, collected 12 days after vaccination. This clonotype originated in a man between 45 and 60 years old who received an inactivated influenza vaccine. The CDR3 is CASSSLPTGTDTQYF. Written as DNA, the CDR3 is TGTGCCAGCAGCTCCCTCCCGACGGGCACAGATACGCAGTATTTT.